This T cell receptor beta chain was retrieved from a study of blood T cell repertoires in COVID-19. Some clones are missing from TCRdb's copy, which holds only in-frame ones; the method was immunoSEQ multiplex PCR. The sample lists roughly 350,000 clones, more than 75% occurring once. The CDR3 contains 19 residues. V lost 0 bases and J lost 0; bases outside the gene matches: 17. Germline V gene data show CDR1 as GTSNPN and CDR2 as SVGIG (reference sequence). This TCR was sampled from a woman between 45 and 60 years old with COVID-19, enrolled during active disease. The chain uses TRBV30 and TRBJ2-7; TRBD2 matches 7 bases. The sample taken for sequencing was peripheral blood. The DNA of the CDR3 is TGTGCCTGGAGTGTAAGGGTCGGGGAGGGCGGTAGGAGCTCCTACGAGCAGTACTTC. Amino acids: CAWSVRVGEGGRSSYEQYF.